The 28 T cell receptor delta chains below were found in one sample sequenced in a study of gamma-delta chains in newborns, infants, children. TCRdb repeated clone calling on the reads with CATT. The sample records about 5,400 delta-chain clones, less than 20% being singletons. The sequenced sample was blood. The source is a child who was a newborn, infant or young child, either healthy, febrile or measles-vaccinated (not recorded which).

The chain links TRDV2 to TRDJ1; 13 positions agree with TRDD3. The germline V gene encodes CDR1 GEAIGNYY and CDR2 EKD. Germline trimming cut 3 bases from V and 0 bases from J; bases unmatched to any gene: 21. The CDR3 spans 22 residues. This CDR3 is CACDRLRTGGYVSMEYTDKLIF. CDR3 bases: TGTGCCTGTGACCGGCTCCGTACTGGGGGATACGTAAGCATGGAGTACACCGATAAACTCATCTTT.

The V gene was left uncalled, and the J gene is TRDJ3; the D call TRDD3 from the table was never checked on the DNA. The CDR3 loop spans 17 amino acids. The CDR3 nucleotides are TGTGCCTGTGACAATACTGGGAGCTCCTGGGACACCCGACAGATGTTTTTC. Residues: CACDNTGSSWDTRQMFF.

This clone is medium-sized within its sample. The chain recombines TRDV1 with TRDJ1; 9 nucleotides agree with TRDD3. V dropped 4 bases and J dropped 0; count of bases not matched to a gene: 15. The germline V gene encodes CDR1 TSWWSYY and CDR2 QGS. This CDR3 is built from 19 residues. Here the CDR3 DNA reads TGTGCTCTTGGGGCCCCCGAGGGGGGATACTCGCCCTACACCGATAAACTCATCTTT. The encoded protein is CALGAPEGGYSPYTDKLIF.

Only a few counts were recorded for this clone. This may be a read error, as it is one base from a much larger clone. The rearrangement joins TRDV1 to TRDJ4; 9 bases line up with TRDD3. The germline V gene has CDR1 TSWWSYY and CDR2 QGS. The V and J ends lost 0 bases and 1 base, in that order; junction bases with no gene match: 15. This CDR3 contains 19 residues. The CDR3 sequence is CALGELRELRYWGSRPLIF. CDR3 DNA: TGTGCTCTTGGGGAACTAAGGGAGCTTCGCTACTGGGGGAGCAGACCCCTGATCTTT.

This clone appeared a few times. Germline and junction disagree at one end, which may indicate a read error. The chain couples TRDV2 to TRDJ3; 12 bases match TRDD3. CDR1 GEAIGNYY and CDR2 EKD come from the germline V gene. The CDR3 length is 19 residues. The CDR3 protein is CARDPTGGYSTWDTRQMFF. CDR3 DNA sequence: TGTGCCCGTGACCCTACTGGGGGATACAGTACCTGGGACACCCGACAGATGTTTTTC.

This clone is classed as medium-sized (0.01 to 0.1%). The same CDR3 also results from other DNA sequences found in this sample. The V and J genes are TRDV2 and TRDJ3, with 7 bases lining up with TRDD3. This CDR3 has 18 amino acids. Germline CDR1 reads GEAIGNYY; CDR2 reads EKD. V was clipped by 0 bases and J by 2 bases; unmatched bases: 6. CDR3: CACDTGGYDTWDTRQMFF. The DNA for the CDR3 is TGTGCCTGTGACACCGGAGGATACGACACCTGGGACACCCGACAGATGTTTTTC.

This clone turned up a few times. A read error may produce the germline difference seen at one junction end. This CDR3 is CACDPLLGDTFSLAAQLFF. DNA of the CDR3: TGTGCCTGTGACCCCCTACTGGGGGATACGTTTTCTTTGGCAGCACAACTCTTCTTT. The V and J genes are TRDV2 and TRDJ2; 13 bases align to TRDD3. The length of the CDR3 is 19 residues. The germline CDR1 and CDR2 sequences are GEAIGNYY and EKD.

The gene calls are TRDV2 and TRDJ3, with 7 bases identical to TRDD3. Germline V lookup: CDR1 GEAIGNYY, CDR2 EKD. Trimming cost V 4 bases and J 5 bases; bases outside gene matches: 16. CDR3 length: 19 amino acids. The CDR3 DNA sequence: TGTGCCTGTGATAAACTGGGGCAAAACGGGAGCCGGGACACCCGACAGATGTTTTTC. The encoded protein is CACDKLGQNGSRDTRQMFF.

In this sample, this clone is medium-sized (0.01 to 0.1%). This chain links TRDV2 with TRDJ3; TRDD3 agrees at 9 bases. Germline assignment: CDR1 GEAIGNYY and CDR2 EKD. With 3 bases clipped from V and 0 bases from J, the junction kept 5 bases outside the gene matches. The CDR3 has 18 residues. CDR3 nucleotide sequence: TGTGCCTGTGACCCTACTGGGGGAAGCTCCTGGGACACCCGACAGATGTTTTTC. Protein sequence: CACDPTGGSSWDTRQMFF.

This clone was counted a few times. A read error may account for a junction end that differs from germline. V and J are TRDV2 and TRDJ3; the D is unclear. CDR3 length equals 15 residues. CDR1 is GEAIGNYY, CDR2 EKD, per germline. The CDR3 nucleotides read TGTGCCTGTGACTCTGTCGGCTGGTACACCCGACAGATGTTTTTC. The encoded protein is CACDSVGWYTRQMFF.

Notes on this clone: A read error may be the cause here, since a much bigger clone is one base away. The sample has other DNA sequences that encode this CDR3 too. V gene TRDV2 combines with J gene TRDJ3, with 7 bases fitting TRDD3. TCRdb carries no J gene annotation; the J gene was assigned here by matching the DNA with germline. The CDR3 length is 21 residues. Germline V gene sequence: CDR1 GEAIGNYY, CDR2 EKD. Here the CDR3 DNA reads TGTGCCTGTGACACCGGCGGGGGATTTCCTGCGAGCTCCTGGGACACCCGGCAGATGTTTTTC. Translated: CACDTGGGFPASSWDTRQMFF.

The rearrangement uses TRDV2 and TRDJ1; 8 bases map to TRDD3. Germline trimming cut 6 bases from V and 0 bases from J; bases unmatched to any gene: 23. This CDR3 is built from 20 residues. In germline, CDR1 is GEAIGNYY, CDR2 EKD. The CDR3 loop is CACCRLPCTGGTNNTDKLIF. DNA for the CDR3: TGTGCCTGTTGCCGTCTCCCCTGTACTGGGGGGACTAATAACACCGATAAACTCATCTTT.

This clone was counted only a few times. A much larger clone sits a single nucleotide away, making a read error possible. The rearrangement joins TRDV2 to TRDJ3; 12 positions match TRDD3. The CDR3 runs to 18 residues. Trimming cost V 2 bases and J 2 bases; bases outside gene matches: 3. CDR1 and CDR2 from the germline V gene are GEAIGNYY and EKD. CDR3 amino acids: CACDSTGGYPWDTRQMFF. The DNA of the CDR3 is TGTGCCTGTGACAGTACTGGGGGATACCCCTGGGACACCCGACAGATGTTTTTC.

By its share, this clone is medium-sized. The sample contains more than one DNA sequence encoding this CDR3. The V gene is TRDV2, the J gene TRDJ1; D call uncertain. Germline values: CDR1 GEAIGNYY, CDR2 EKD. This CDR3 is 16 amino acids long. Deletions cut 0 bases from V and 0 bases from J, with 13 bases between. This CDR3 reads CACDTVGPPDTDKLIF. The CDR3 DNA sequence: TGTGCCTGTGACACCGTTGGCCCCCCGGACACCGATAAACTCATCTTT.

Only one count was recorded for this clone. The junction does not match germline at one end; this may be a read error. This chain uses TRDV1 with TRDJ1; 8 nucleotides match TRDD3. No J segment appears in TCRdb, so it was assigned here by matching the sequence to germline. Germline CDR1 TSWWSYY, CDR2 QGS. The CDR3 contains 24 residues. The CDR3 nucleotides are TGTGCTATTGGGGAACCGACACTTCCGATCCGAGCGGACTGGGGGGCCCTTTGGCCCGTAAAACTCATCTTT. Translating it yields CAIGEPTLPIRADWGALWPVKLIF.

Notes on this clone: Only one base separates this from a far larger clonotype, so it likely reflects a read error. Other nucleotide sequences in the sample specify the same CDR3. V and J are TRDV2 and TRDJ1, with 9 bases matching TRDD3. This CDR3 comprises 15 residues. Losses at the gene ends were 7 bases for V and 0 bases for J; bases not matched to a gene: 8. Germline assignment: CDR1 GEAIGNYY and CDR2 EKD. This chain's CDR3 is CACDPWGIHTDKLIF. The CDR3 bases are TGTGCCTGCGACCCCTGGGGGATCCACACCGATAAACTCATCTTT.

By share of the sample, this clone is medium-sized (0.01 to 0.1%). The gene calls are TRAV29/DV5 and TRDJ2, with 7 bases aligning to TRDD3. This CDR3 is built from 17 residues. Germline trimming cut 5 bases from V and 6 bases from J; bases unmatched to any gene: 19. The germline CDR1 and CDR2 sequences are NSMFDY and ISSIKDK. CDR3 sequence reads: CAASRATNWGRAAQLFF. The CDR3 nucleotides are TGTGCAGCCTCCCGGGCTACGAACTGGGGACGGGCAGCACAACTCTTCTTT.

No J gene call was made, and the V gene is TRDV2; the table calls TRDD3, which could not be checked here. This CDR3 has 18 amino acids. The germline CDR1 and CDR2 sequences are GEAIGNYY and EKD. DNA of the CDR3: TGTGCCTGTGATCCCGGAAGGGGGGAGACGGTCCAAACCGATAATCTCATCTTT. Residues: CACDPGRGETVQTDNLIF.

This clone came up a few times. The sample has other DNA sequences that encode this CDR3 too. J is TRDJ1 and V is TRDV1; D possibly corresponds to TRDD2 (5 bases). V dropped 2 bases and J dropped 0 bases, with 16 bases sitting between them. CDR1 and CDR2 from the germline V gene are TSWWSYY and QGS. This CDR3 contains 17 residues. CDR3 amino acids: CALGESGPTGYTDKLIF. CDR3 in DNA: TGTGCTCTTGGGGAATCAGGCCCTACGGGGTACACCGATAAACTCATCTTT.

The DNA of the CDR3 is TGTGCTCTTGGGGAAGGAAGTATACGAGACACTACTGGGGGACTTTACACCGATAAACTCATCTTC. It specifies CALGEGSIRDTTGGLYTDKLIF. The V gene call reads TRDV1; no J gene was called; the table's TRDD3 call for D was not verified on the DNA. Germline lookup yields CDR1 TSWWSYY and CDR2 QGS. This CDR3 is 22 amino acids long.

This clone was detected a few times. A clone one base away is much larger, so this may be a read error. Different DNA sequences within this sample yield the same CDR3. V gene TRDV2 combines with J gene TRDJ3, with 12 bases lining up with TRDD3. The CDR3 contains 18 residues. Germline V lookup: CDR1 GEAIGNYY, CDR2 EKD. Here the CDR3 DNA reads TGTGCCTGTGACAGTACTGGGGGATACTCCTGGGACACCCGGCAGATGTTTTTC. This translates into CACDSTGGYSWDTRQMFF.

This clone was counted between two and nine times. The rearrangement joins TRDV1 to TRDJ1, with TRDD3 matching over 7 bases. Since TCRdb gives no J gene, matching the DNA to germline was used here to assign it. CDR3 length equals 21 residues. CDR1 TSWWSYY and CDR2 QGS come from the germline V gene. V trimming: 2 bases; J trimming: 0 bases; junction bases outside the gene matches: 21. For the CDR3, the DNA is TGTGCTCTTGGGGAATCGGACCTAAAGCGGCGGATACGGGTTTACACCGATAAACTCATCTTT. Translation gives CALGESDLKRRIRVYTDKLIF.

A few counts support this clone. This chain connects TRAV29/DV5 to TRDJ1; D may be TRDD3 (6 bases). V was trimmed by 6 bases and J by 7 bases, leaving 16 bases between them. The CDR3 loop spans 12 amino acids. Germline V gene sequence: CDR1 NSMFDY, CDR2 ISSIKDK. The CDR3 DNA follows: TGTGCAGGAACTTTCCGGGGGACTAAACTCATCTTT. Translation gives CAGTFRGTKLIF.

The chain carries TRDV2 and TRDJ1; maybe TRDD3 (5 bases). Germline V gene data show CDR1 as GEAIGNYY and CDR2 as EKD. The germline V and J ends were trimmed by 3 bases and 0 bases, with 19 bases remaining between them. The length of the CDR3 is 17 residues. DNA for the CDR3: TGTGCCTGTGACCCCGTGATGATAGGGGAGTACACCGATAAACTCATCTTT. Residues: CACDPVMIGEYTDKLIF.

Points on this clone: This probably arose from a read error, given a far larger clone one base away. The genes are TRDV2 and TRDJ3; 10 bases are shared with TRDD3. No J gene is reported in TCRdb; it was inferred here by comparing the DNA with germline. CDR1 is GEAIGNYY, CDR2 EKD, per germline. This CDR3 contains 17 residues. The chain's CDR3 is CACDSTGGSWDPRQMFF. The CDR3 coding sequence is TGTGCCTGTGACAGTACTGGGGGATCCTGGGACCCCCGACAGATGTTTTTC.

Remarks on this clone: One base away lies a much larger clone, so this may be a sequencing read error. CDR3 residues: CACNGLGESDKLIF. The CDR3 DNA is TGTGCCTGTAACGGACTGGGGGAGTCCGATAAACTCATCTTT. The chain is built from TRDV2 and TRDJ1; 9 nucleotides agree with TRDD3. Germline values: CDR1 GEAIGNYY, CDR2 EKD. Trimming at V came to 6 bases and at J to 3 bases, leaving 7 bases not matched to a gene. CDR3 length: 14 residues.

By share, this clone ranks as medium-sized. This chain connects TRDV2 to TRDJ1; possibly TRDD3 for D (5 bases). This CDR3 spans 14 amino acids. CDR1 is GEAIGNYY and CDR2 is EKD in the germline V gene. V dropped 0 bases and J dropped 4 bases, with 11 bases sitting between them. The CDR3 nucleotides are TGTGCCTGTGACACCGTGGGGCTCAACGATAAACTCATCTTT. Protein product: CACDTVGLNDKLIF.

Here the CDR3 DNA reads TGTGCCTGTGACGGTTTGGAGAATACTGGGGATGACACCGATAAACTCATCTTT. This codes for CACDGLENTGDDTDKLIF. This chain connects TRDV2 to TRDJ1; TRDD3 matches 7 bases. V gave up 3 bases and J gave up 0 bases; unmatched junction bases: 15. The CDR3 extends over 18 amino acids. Germline CDR1 and CDR2: GEAIGNYY and EKD.